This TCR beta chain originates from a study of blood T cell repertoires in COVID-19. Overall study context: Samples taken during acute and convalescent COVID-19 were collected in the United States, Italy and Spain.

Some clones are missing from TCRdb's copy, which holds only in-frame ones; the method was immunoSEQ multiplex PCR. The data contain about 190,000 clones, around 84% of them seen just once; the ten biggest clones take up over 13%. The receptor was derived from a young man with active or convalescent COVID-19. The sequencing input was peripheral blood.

The CDR3 loop reads CASSQERPGVRVRGWFNQPQHF. CDR3 coding DNA: TGTGCCAGCAGCCAAGAAAGGCCAGGGGTTCGTGTAAGGGGCTGGTTCAATCAGCCCCAGCATTTT. The gene calls are TRBV3-1 (or the pseudogene TRBV3-2) and TRBJ1-5; D is possibly TRBD1 (6 bases). V gave up 0 bases and J gave up 3 bases, with 30 bases separating them. The length of the CDR3 is 22 residues. CDR1 and CDR2 from the germline V gene are LGHDT and YNNKEL (reference sequence).